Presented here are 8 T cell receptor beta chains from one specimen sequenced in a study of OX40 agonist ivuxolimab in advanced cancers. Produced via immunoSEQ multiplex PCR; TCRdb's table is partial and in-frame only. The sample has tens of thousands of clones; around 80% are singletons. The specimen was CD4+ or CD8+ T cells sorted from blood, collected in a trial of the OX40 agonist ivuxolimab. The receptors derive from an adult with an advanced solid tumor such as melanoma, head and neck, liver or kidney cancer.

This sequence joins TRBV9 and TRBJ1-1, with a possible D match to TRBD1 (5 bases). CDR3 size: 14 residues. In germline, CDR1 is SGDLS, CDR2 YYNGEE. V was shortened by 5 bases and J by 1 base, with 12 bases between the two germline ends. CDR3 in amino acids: CASSEDTKNTEAFF. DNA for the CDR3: TGTGCCAGCAGTGAGGACACGAAGAACACTGAAGCTTTCTTT. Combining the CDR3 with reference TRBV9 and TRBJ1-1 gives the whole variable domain DSGVTQTPKHLITATGQRVTLRCSPRSGDLSVYWYQQSLDQGLQFLIQYYNGEERAKGNILERFSAQQFPDLHSELNLSSLELGDSALYFCASSEDTKNTEAFFGQGTRLTVV.

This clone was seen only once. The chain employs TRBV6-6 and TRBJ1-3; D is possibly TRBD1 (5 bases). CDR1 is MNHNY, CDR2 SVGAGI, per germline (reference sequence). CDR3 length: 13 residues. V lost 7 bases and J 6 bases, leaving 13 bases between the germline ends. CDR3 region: CASTGGGVNTIYF. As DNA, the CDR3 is TGTGCCAGCACGGGTGGGGGGGTAAACACCATATATTTT.

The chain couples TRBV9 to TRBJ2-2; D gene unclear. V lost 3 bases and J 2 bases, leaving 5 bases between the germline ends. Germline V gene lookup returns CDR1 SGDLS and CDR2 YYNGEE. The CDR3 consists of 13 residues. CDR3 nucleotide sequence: TGTGCCAGCAGCGCCTATAACACCGGGGAGCTGTTTTTT. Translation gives CASSAYNTGELFF.

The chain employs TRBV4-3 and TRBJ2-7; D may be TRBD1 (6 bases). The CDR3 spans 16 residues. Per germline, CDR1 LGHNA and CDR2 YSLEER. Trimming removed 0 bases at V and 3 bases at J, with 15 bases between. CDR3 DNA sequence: TGCGCCAGCAGCCAAGAAATACAGGGTACTATCTACGAGCAGTACTTC. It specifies CASSQEIQGTIYEQYF.

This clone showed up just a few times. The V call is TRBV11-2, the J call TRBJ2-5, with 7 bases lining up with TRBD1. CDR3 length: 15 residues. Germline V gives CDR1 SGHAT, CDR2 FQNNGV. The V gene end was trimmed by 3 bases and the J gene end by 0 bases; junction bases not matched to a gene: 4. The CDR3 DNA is TGTGCCAGCAGCTTTTCGGGACAGTACCAAGAGACCCAGTACTTC. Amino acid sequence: CASSFSGQYQETQYF. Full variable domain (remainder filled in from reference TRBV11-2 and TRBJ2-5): EAGVAQSPRYKIIEKRQSVAFWCNPISGHATLYWYQQILGQGPKLLIQFQNNGVVDDSQLPKDRFSAERLKGVDSTLKIQPAKLEDSAVYLCASSFSGQYQETQYFGPGTRLLVL.

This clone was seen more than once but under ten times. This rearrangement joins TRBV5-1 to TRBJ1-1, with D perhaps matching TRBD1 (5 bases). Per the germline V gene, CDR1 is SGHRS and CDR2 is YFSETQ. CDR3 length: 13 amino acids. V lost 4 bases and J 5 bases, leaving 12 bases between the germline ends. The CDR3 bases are TGCGCCAGCAGCGGGGAAGGGGTGACTGAAGCTTTCTTT. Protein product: CASSGEGVTEAFF.

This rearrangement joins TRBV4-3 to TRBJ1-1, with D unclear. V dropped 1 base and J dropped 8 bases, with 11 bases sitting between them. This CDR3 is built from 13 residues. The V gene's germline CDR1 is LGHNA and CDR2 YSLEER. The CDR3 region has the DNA TGCGCCAGCAGCCAAGGTTACGGGTACGAAGCTTTCTTT. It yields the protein CASSQGYGYEAFF.

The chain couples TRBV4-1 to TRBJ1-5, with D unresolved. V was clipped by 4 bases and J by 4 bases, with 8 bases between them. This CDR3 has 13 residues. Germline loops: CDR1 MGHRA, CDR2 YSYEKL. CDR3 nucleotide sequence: TGCGCCAGCAGCCCCCCCCGGAATCAGCCCCAGCATTTT. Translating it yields CASSPPRNQPQHF.